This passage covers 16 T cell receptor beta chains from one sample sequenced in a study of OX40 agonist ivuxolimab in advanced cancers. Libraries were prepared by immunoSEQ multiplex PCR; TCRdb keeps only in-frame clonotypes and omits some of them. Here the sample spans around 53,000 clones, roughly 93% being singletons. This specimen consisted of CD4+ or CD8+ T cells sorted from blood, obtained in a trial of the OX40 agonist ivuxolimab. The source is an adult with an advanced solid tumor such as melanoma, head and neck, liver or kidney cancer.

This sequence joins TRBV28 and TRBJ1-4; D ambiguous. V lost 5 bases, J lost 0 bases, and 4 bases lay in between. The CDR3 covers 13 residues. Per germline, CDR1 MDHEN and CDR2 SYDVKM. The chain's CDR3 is CASSEATNEKLFF. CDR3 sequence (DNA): TGTGCCAGCAGTGAAGCAACTAATGAAAAACTGTTTTTT. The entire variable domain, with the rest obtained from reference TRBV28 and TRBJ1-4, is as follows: DVKVTQSSRYLVKRTGEKVFLECVQDMDHENMFWYRQDPGLGLRLIYFSYDVKMKEKGDIPEGYSVSREKKERFSLILESASTNQTSMYLCASSEATNEKLFFGSGTQLSVL.

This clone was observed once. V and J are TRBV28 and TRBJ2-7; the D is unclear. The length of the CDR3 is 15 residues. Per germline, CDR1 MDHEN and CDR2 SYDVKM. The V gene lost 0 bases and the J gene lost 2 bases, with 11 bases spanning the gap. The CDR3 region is CASSLWTSITYEQYF. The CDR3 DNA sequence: TGTGCCAGCAGTTTATGGACCTCTATTACCTACGAGCAGTACTTC.

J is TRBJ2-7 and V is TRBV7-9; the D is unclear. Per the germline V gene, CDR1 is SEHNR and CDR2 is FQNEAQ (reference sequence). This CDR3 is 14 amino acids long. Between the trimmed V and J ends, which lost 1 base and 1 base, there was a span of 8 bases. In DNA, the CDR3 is TGTGCCAGCAGCTTAGTAAATAGGTCCTACGAGCAGTACTTC. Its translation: CASSLVNRSYEQYF.

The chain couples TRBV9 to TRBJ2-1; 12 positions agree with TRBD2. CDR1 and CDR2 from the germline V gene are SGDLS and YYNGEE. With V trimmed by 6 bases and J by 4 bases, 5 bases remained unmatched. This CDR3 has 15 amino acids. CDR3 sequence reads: CASNHGTSGYNEQFF. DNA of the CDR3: TGTGCCAGCAACCACGGGACTAGCGGGTACAATGAGCAGTTCTTC.

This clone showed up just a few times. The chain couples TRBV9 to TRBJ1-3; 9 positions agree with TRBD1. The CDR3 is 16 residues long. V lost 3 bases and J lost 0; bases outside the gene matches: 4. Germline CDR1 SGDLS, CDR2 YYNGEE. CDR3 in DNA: TGTGCCAGCAGCGGACAGGGGGATCTCTCTGGAAACACCATATATTTT. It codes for CASSGQGDLSGNTIYF.

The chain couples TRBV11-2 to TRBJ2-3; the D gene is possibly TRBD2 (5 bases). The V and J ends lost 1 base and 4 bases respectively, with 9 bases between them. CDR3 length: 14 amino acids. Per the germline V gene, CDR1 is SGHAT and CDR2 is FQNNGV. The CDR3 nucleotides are TGTGCCAGCAGCTTAGTAGGAGGTTCAGATACGCAGTATTTT. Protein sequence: CASSLVGGSDTQYF.

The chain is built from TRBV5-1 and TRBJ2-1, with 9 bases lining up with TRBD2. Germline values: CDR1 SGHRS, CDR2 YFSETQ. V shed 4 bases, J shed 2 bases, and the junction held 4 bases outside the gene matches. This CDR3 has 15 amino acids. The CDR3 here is CASSPTSGTYNEQFF. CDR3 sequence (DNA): TGCGCCAGCAGCCCGACTAGCGGAACCTACAATGAGCAGTTCTTC.

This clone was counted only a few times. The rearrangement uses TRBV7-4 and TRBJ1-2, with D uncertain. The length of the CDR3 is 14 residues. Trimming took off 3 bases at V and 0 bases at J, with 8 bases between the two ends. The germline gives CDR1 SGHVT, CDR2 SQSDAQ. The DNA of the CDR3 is TGTGCCAGCAGCTTCCAAGAAGCTAACTATGGCTACACCTTC. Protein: CASSFQEANYGYTF.

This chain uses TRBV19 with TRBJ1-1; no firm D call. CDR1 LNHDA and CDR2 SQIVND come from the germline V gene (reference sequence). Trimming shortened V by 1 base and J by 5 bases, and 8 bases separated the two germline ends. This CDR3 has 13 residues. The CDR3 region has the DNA TGTGCCAGTAGTATAGGGTTGGGGACTGAAGCTTTCTTT. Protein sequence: CASSIGLGTEAFF.

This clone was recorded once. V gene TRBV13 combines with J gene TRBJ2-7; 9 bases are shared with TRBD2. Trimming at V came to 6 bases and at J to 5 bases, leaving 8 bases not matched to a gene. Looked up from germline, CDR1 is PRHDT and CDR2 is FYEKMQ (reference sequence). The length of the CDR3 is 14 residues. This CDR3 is CASRVGTSIDEQYF. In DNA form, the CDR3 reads TGTGCCAGCAGGGTCGGGACTAGCATCGACGAGCAGTACTTC.

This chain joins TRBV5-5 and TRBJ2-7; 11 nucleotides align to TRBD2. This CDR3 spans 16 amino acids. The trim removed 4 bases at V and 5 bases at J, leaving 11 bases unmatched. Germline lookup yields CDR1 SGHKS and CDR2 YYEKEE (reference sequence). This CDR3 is CASSTSTSGNQDEQYF. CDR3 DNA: TGTGCCAGCAGCACTTCGACTAGCGGGAACCAGGACGAGCAGTACTTC.

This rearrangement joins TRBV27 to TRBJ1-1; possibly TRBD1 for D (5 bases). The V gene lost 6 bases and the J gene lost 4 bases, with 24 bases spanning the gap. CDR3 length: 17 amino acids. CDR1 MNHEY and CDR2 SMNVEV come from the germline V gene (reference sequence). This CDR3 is CASSSAGRGIYGTEAFF. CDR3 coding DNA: TGTGCCAGCAGCTCCGCCGGGAGGGGAATATACGGCACTGAAGCTTTCTTT.

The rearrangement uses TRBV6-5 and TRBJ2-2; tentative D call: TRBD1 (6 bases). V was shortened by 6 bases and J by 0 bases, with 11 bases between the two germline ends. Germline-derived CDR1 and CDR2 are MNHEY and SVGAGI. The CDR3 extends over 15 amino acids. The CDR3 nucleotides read TGTGCCAGCAGCCACTACAGGGCGAACACCGGGGAGCTGTTTTTT. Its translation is CASSHYRANTGELFF.

The CDR3 DNA follows: TGCGCCAGCAGCCAAGATCAAGTATATGGTCCTACCGGGGAGCTGTTTTTT. Protein sequence: CASSQDQVYGPTGELFF. This chain links TRBV4-1 with TRBJ2-2; D call uncertain. V was cut by 0 bases and J by 5 bases, with 16 bases left in between. Germline CDR1 reads MGHRA; CDR2 reads YSYEKL. CDR3 size: 17 residues.

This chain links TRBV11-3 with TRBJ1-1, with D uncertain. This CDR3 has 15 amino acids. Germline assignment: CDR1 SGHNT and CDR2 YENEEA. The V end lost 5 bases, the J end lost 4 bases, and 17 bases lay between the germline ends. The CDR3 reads CASSLRGGPGTEAFF. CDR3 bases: TGTGCCAGCAGCCTCCGAGGAGGCCCGGGCACTGAAGCTTTCTTT.

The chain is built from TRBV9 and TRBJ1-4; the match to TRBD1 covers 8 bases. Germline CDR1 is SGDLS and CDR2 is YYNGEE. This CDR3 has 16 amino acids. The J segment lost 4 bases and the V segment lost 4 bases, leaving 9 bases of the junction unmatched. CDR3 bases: TGTGCCAGCAGCACCCTCGGACAGGGCGATAATGAAAAACTGTTTTTT. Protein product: CASSTLGQGDNEKLFF.